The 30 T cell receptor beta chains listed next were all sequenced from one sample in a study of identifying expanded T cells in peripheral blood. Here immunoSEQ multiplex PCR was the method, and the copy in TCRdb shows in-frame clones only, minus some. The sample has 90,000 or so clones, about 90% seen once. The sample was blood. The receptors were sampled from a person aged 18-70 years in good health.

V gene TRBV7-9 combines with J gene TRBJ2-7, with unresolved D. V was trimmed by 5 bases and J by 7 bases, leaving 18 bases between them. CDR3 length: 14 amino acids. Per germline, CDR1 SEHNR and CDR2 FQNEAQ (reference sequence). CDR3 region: CASSPLMTSEEQYF. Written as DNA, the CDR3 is TGTGCCAGCAGCCCCCTTATGACCTCGGAGGAGCAGTACTTC.

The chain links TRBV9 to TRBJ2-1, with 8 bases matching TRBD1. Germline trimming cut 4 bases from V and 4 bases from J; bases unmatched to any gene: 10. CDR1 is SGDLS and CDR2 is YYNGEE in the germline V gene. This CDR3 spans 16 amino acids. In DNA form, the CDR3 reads TGTGCCAGCAGCCCCTCCGGACAGGGTCGATACAATGAGCAGTTCTTC. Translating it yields CASSPSGQGRYNEQFF.

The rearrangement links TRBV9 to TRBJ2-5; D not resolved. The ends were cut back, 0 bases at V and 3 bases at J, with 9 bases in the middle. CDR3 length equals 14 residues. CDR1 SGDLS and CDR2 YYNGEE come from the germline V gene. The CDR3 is CASSVGSLEETQYF. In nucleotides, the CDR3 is TGTGCCAGCAGCGTAGGGAGTCTGGAAGAGACCCAGTACTTC. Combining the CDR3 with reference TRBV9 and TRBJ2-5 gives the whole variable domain DSGVTQTPKHLITATGQRVTLRCSPRSGDLSVYWYQQSLDQGLQFLIQYYNGEERAKGNILERFSAQQFPDLHSELNLSSLELGDSALYFCASSVGSLEETQYFGPGTRLLVL.

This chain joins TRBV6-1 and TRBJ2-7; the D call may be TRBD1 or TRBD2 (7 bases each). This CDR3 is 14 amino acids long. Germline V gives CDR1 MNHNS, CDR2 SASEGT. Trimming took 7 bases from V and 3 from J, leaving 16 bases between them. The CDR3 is CASKGGTVGYEQYF. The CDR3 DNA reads TGTGCCAGCAAGGGGGGGACAGTAGGCTACGAGCAGTACTTC.

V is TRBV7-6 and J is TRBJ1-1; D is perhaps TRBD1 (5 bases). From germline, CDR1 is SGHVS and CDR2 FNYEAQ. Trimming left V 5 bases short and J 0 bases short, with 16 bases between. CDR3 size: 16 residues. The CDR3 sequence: CASSPEVGRVNTEAFF. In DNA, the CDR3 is TGTGCCAGCAGCCCGGAGGTGGGCAGGGTGAACACTGAAGCTTTCTTT.

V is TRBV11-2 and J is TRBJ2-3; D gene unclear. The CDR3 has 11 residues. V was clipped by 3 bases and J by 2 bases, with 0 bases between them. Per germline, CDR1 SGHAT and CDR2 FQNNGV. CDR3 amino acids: CASSFTDTQYF. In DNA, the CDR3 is TGTGCCAGCAGCTTCACAGATACGCAGTATTTT. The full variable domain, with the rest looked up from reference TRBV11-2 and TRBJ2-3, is EAGVAQSPRYKIIEKRQSVAFWCNPISGHATLYWYQQILGQGPKLLIQFQNNGVVDDSQLPKDRFSAERLKGVDSTLKIQPAKLEDSAVYLCASSFTDTQYFGPGTRLTVL.

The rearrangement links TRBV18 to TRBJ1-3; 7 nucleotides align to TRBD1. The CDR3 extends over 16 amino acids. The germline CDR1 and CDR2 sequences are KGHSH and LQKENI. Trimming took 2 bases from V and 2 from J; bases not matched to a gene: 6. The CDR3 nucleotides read TGTGCCAGCTCACCAAACCAGGGGGTAACTGGAAACACCATATATTTT. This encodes CASSPNQGVTGNTIYF.

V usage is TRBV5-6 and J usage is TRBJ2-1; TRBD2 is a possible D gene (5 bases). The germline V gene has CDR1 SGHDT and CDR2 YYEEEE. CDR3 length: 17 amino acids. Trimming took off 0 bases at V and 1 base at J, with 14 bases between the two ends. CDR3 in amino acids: CASSLARGSRSYNEQFF. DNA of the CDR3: TGTGCCAGCAGCTTGGCTCGGGGATCCAGGTCCTACAATGAGCAGTTCTTC. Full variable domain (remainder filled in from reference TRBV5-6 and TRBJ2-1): DAGVTQSPTHLIKTRGQQVTLRCSPKSGHDTVSWYQQALGQGPQFIFQYYEEEERQRGNFPDRFSGHQFPNYSSELNVNALLLGDSALYLCASSLARGSRSYNEQFFGPGTRLTVL.

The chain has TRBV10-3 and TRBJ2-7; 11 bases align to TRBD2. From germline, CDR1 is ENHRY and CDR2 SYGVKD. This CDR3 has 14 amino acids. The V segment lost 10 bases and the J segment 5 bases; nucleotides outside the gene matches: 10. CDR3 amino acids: CATSGGLLSNEQYF. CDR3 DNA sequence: TGTGCCACTAGCGGGGGGCTTCTGTCCAACGAGCAGTACTTC.

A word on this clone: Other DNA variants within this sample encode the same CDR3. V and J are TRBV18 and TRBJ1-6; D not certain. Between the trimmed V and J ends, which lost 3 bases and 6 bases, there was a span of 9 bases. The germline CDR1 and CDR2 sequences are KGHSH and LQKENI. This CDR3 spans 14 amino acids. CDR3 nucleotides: TGTGCCAGCTCACCGGGCGGTGGTAATTCACCCCTCCACTTT. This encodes CASSPGGGNSPLHF. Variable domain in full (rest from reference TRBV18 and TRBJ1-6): NAGVMQNPRHLVRRRGQEARLRCSPMKGHSHVYWYRQLPEEGLKFMVYLQKENIIDESGMPKERFSAEFPKEGPSILRIQQVVRGDSAAYFCASSPGGGNSPLHFGNGTRLTVT.

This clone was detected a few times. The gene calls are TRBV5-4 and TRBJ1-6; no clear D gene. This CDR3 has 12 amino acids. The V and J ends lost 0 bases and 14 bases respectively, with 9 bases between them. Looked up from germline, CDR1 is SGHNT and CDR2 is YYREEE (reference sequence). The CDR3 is CASSLDARSLHF. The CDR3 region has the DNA TGTGCCAGCAGCTTGGACGCGAGGTCCCTCCACTTT.

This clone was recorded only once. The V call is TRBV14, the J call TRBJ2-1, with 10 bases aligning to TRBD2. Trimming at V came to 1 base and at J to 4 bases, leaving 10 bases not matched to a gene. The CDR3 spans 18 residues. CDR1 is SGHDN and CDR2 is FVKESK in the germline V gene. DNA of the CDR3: TGTGCCAGCAGCCAAGTAAGAGTAGCGGGGGGCCAGTACAATGAGCAGTTCTTC. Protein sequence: CASSQVRVAGGQYNEQFF.

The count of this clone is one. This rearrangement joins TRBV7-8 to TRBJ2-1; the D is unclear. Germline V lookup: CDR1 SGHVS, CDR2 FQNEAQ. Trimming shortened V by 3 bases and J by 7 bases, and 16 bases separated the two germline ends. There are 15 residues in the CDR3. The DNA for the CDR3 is TGTGCCAGCAGCTTCCAGAATCGGGCCGGAAATGAGCAGTTCTTC. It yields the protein CASSFQNRAGNEQFF.

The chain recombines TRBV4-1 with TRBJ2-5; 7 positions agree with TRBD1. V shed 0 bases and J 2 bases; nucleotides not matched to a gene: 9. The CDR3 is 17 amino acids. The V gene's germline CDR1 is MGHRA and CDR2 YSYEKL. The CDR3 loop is CASSQDWGTVQQETQYF. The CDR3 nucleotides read TGCGCCAGCAGCCAAGATTGGGGGACAGTCCAACAAGAGACCCAGTACTTC.

The CDR3 nucleotides are TGTGCCAGCAGTGAACGGAGGGGGCGGGAAGAGACCCAGTACTTC. It yields the protein CASSERRGREETQYF. The chain is built from TRBV2 and TRBJ2-5, with D perhaps TRBD1 (7 bases). V was shortened by 2 bases and J by 3 bases, with 13 bases between the two germline ends. CDR3 length: 15 amino acids. Germline lookup yields CDR1 SNHLY and CDR2 FYNNEI.

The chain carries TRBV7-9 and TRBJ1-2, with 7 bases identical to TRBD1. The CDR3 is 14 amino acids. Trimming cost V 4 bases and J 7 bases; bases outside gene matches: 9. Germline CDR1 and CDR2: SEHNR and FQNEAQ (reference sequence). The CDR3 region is CASSSYTGEGGYTF. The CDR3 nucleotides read TGTGCCAGCAGCTCGTATACAGGGGAGGGTGGCTACACCTTC. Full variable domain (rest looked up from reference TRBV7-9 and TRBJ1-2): DTGVSQNPRHKITKRGQNVTFRCDPISEHNRLYWYRQTLGQGPEFLTYFQNEAQLEKSRLLSDRFSAERPKGSFSTLEIQRTEQGDSAMYLCASSSYTGEGGYTFGSGTRLTVV.

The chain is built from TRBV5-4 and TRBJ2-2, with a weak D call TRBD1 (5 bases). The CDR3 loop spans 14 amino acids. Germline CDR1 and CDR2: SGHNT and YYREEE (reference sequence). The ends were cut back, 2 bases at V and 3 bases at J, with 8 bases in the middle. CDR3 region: CASSLDSYTGELFF. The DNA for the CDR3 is TGTGCCAGCAGCTTAGACAGCTACACCGGGGAGCTGTTTTTT. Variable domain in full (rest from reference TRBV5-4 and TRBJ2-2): ETGVTQSPTHLIKTRGQQVTLRCSSQSGHNTVSWYQQALGQGPQFIFQYYREEENGRGNFPPRFSGLQFPNYSSELNVNALELDDSALYLCASSLDSYTGELFFGEGSRLTVL.

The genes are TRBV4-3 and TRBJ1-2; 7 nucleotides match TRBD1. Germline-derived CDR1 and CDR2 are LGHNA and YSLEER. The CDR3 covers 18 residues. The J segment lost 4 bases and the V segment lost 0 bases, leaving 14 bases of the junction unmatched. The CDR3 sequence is CASSQEFSAQPGGYGYTF. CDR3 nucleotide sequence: TGCGCCAGCAGCCAAGAGTTCTCCGCTCAACCAGGGGGCTATGGCTACACCTTC.

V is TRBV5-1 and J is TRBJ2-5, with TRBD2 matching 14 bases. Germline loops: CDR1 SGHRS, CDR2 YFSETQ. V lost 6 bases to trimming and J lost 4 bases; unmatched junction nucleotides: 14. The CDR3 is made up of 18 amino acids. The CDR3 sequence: CASKLGTSGGRRLETQYF. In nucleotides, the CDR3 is TGCGCCAGCAAGCTCGGGACTAGCGGGGGAAGGCGGTTAGAGACCCAGTACTTC.

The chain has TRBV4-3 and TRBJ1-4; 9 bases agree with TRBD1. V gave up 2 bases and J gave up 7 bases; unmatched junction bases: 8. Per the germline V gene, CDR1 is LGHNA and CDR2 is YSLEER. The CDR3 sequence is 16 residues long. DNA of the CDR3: TGCGCCAGCAGCCAACCCCTCGGGACAGGGCGTGAAAAACTGTTTTTT. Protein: CASSQPLGTGREKLFF.

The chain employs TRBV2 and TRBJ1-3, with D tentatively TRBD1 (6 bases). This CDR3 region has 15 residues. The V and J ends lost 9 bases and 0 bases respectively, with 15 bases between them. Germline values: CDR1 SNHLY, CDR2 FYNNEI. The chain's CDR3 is CASSQGSGSGNTIYF. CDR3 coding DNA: TGTGCCAGTTCACAGGGATCGGGCTCTGGAAACACCATATATTTT.

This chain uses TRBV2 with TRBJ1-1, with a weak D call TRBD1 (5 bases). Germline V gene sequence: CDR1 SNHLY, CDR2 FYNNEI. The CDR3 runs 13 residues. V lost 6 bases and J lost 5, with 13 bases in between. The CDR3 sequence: CASSVREGTEAFF. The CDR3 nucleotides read TGTGCCAGCAGCGTTCGGGAGGGGACTGAAGCTTTCTTT.

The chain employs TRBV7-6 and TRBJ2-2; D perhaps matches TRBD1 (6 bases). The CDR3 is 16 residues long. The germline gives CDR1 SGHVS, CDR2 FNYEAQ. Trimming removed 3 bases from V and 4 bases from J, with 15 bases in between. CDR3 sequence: CASSFDNRASTGELFF. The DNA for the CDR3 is TGTGCCAGCAGCTTTGACAACAGGGCCAGCACCGGGGAGCTGTTTTTT.

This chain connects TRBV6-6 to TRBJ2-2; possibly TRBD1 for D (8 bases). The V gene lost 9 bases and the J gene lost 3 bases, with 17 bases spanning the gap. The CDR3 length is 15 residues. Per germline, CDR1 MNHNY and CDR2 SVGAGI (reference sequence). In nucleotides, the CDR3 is TGTGCCAGTAGATTAACAGGGGGGGACACCGGGGAGCTGTTTTTT. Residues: CASRLTGGDTGELFF.

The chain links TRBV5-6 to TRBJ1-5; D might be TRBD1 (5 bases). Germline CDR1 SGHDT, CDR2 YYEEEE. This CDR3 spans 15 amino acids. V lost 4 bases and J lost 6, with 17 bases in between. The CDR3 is CASSLAGRVIQPQHF. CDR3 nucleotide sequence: TGTGCCAGCAGCCTGGCGGGCAGGGTGATTCAGCCCCAGCATTTT.

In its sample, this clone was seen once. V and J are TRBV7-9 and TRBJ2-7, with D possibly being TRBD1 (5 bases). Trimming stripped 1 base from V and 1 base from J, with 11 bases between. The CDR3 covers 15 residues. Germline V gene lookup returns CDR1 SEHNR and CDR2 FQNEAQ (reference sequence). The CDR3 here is CASSLGQGISYEQYF. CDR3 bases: TGTGCCAGCAGCTTAGGGCAGGGAATTTCCTACGAGCAGTACTTC. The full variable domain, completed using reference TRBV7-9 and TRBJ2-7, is DTGVSQNPRHKITKRGQNVTFRCDPISEHNRLYWYRQTLGQGPEFLTYFQNEAQLEKSRLLSDRFSAERPKGSFSTLEIQRTEQGDSAMYLCASSLGQGISYEQYFGPGTRLTVT.

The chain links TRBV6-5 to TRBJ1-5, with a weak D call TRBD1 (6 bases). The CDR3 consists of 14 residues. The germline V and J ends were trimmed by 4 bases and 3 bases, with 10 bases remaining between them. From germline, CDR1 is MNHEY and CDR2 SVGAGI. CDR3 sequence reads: CASSFGTPNQPQHF. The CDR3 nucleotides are TGTGCCAGCAGTTTCGGGACACCCAATCAGCCCCAGCATTTT.

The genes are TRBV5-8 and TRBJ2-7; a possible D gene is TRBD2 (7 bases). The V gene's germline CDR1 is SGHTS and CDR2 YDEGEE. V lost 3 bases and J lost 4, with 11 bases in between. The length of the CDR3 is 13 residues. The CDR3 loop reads CASSSGGLYEQYF. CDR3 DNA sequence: TGTGCCAGCAGCTCGGGGGGCCTGTACGAGCAGTACTTC. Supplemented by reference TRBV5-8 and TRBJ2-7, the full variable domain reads EAGVTQSPTHLIKTRGQQATLRCSPISGHTSVYWYQQALGLGLQFLLWYDEGEERNRGNFPPRFSGRQFPNYSSELNVNALELEDSALYLCASSSGGLYEQYFGPGTRLTVT.

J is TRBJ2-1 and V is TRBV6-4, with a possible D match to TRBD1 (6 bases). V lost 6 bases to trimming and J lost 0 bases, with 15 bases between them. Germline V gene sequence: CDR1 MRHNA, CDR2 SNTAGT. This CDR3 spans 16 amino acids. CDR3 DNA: TGTGCCAGCAGGGGGTGGGGGCTATACTCCTACAATGAGCAGTTCTTC. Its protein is CASRGWGLYSYNEQFF.

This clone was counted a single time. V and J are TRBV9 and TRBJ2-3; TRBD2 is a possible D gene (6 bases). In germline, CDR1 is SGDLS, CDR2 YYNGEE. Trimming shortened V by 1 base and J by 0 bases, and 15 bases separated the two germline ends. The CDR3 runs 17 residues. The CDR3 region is CASSVQVGLLSTDTQYF. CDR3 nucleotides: TGTGCCAGCAGCGTACAGGTGGGACTCCTGAGCACAGATACGCAGTATTTT.